Listed below are T cell receptor beta chains from one sample, sequenced in a study of blood T cell repertoires in COVID-19. Using immunoSEQ multiplex PCR, the repertoire was profiled, and TCRdb retains in-frame clones only, with some absent. The sample records some 250,000 clones, about 85% being singletons. The sample was peripheral blood. The receptors stem from a man aged 30 to 39 who had recovered from COVID-19. CDR3s include the opening cysteine and the closing phenylalanine or tryptophan. The D gene is left open where the match is weak. Size tells how often a clone was seen (once, few, many) or the class of an expanded clone, and some rows leave it out.

V	size	J	D	DNA	CDR3
TRBV7-9	NA	TRBJ2-5	NA	TGTGCCAGCAGCCGCGTCACCCTATCCGAAGAGACCCAGTACTTC	CASSRVTLSEETQYF
TRBV7-9	NA	TRBJ2-3	TRBD2	TGTGCCAGCACTTCGCGGGGAGCGGGGGAGGAAGATACGCAGTATTTT	CASTSRGAGEEDTQYF
TRBV6-5	NA	TRBJ1-1	NA	TGTGCCAGCAGCCGGATTGAGGGGAACACTGAAGCTTTCTTT	CASSRIEGNTEAFF
TRBV19	NA	TRBJ1-3	NA	TGTGCCAGTAGTATCTACAGGAACTCTGGAAACACCATATATTTT	CASSIYRNSGNTIYF
TRBV3-1/TRBV3-2	NA	TRBJ2-5	TRBD2	TGTGCCAGCAGCCAAGATGTTAGCGGGGGTACCGAGACCCAGTACTTC	CASSQDVSGGTETQYF
TRBV9	NA	TRBJ2-3	TRBD2	TGTGCCAGCAGCCCCGGACTAGCGGGTACAGATACGCAGTATTTT	CASSPGLAGTDTQYF
TRBV7-2	NA	TRBJ2-7	NA	TGTGCCAGCAGCTCCCAGAGGTTTAGATACGAGCAGTACTTC	CASSSQRFRYEQYF
TRBV7-9	NA	TRBJ1-5	NA	TGTGCCAGCAGCGGGCAGGGGCCAGGTCAGCCCCAGCATTTT	CASSGQGPGQPQHF
TRBV19	NA	TRBJ2-1	TRBD2	TGTGCCAGTAGTATGGGGCGGGGGGGATACAATGAGCAGTTCTTC	CASSMGRGGYNEQFF
TRBV5-1	NA	TRBJ1-2	NA	TGCGCCAGCAGCTTGGGACAGGTTAACTATGGCTACACCTTC	CASSLGQVNYGYTF
TRBV19	NA	TRBJ1-2	TRBD1	TGTGCCAGTAGTCCGGACAGGCCCTATGGCTACACCTTC	CASSPDRPYGYTF
TRBV5-8	once	TRBJ2-7	NA	TGTGCCAGCAGCTTCTTGGGGGCCGAGCAGTACTTC	CASSFLGAEQYF
TRBV3-1/TRBV3-2	NA	TRBJ1-5	TRBD1	TGTGCCAGCAGCTCCCAGGGGGCGGACGGCAATCAGCCCCAGCATTTT	CASSSQGADGNQPQHF
TRBV14	NA	TRBJ1-4	TRBD1	TGTGCCAGCAGCTACAGGGGGTCGGAAAAACTGTTTTTT	CASSYRGSEKLFF
TRBV27	NA	TRBJ1-6	NA	TGTGCCAGCACCAAGACAGTCTATAATTCACCCCTCCACTTT	CASTKTVYNSPLHF
TRBV5-5	NA	TRBJ2-5	NA	TGTGCCAGCAGCTCAGGGCTGTGGGAGACCCAGTACTTC	CASSSGLWETQYF
TRBV3-1/TRBV3-2	NA	TRBJ2-3	TRBD2	TGTGCCAGCAGCCAAGTGGGACTAGCGGGGGGGGCGGCAGCTAAAGATACGCAGTATTTT	CASSQVGLAGGAAAKDTQYF
TRBV18	NA	TRBJ2-5	TRBD1	TGTGCCAGCTCACCGGGACAGGGGAGGGAAGAGACCCAGTACTTC	CASSPGQGREETQYF
TRBV6-6	NA	TRBJ1-5	TRBD1	TGTGCCAGCAGTCCCGGGACAGGGACTCTATTTGCTCAGCCCCAGCATTTT	CASSPGTGTLFAQPQHF
TRBV4-1	NA	TRBJ2-1	NA	TGCGCCAGCAGCCGACGGGTTGATGAGCAGTTCTTC	CASSRRVDEQFF
TRBV7-9	NA	TRBJ1-1	TRBD1	TGTGCCAGCAGCTTGGGACAGCTAAACACTGAAGCTTTCTTT	CASSLGQLNTEAFF
TRBV18	NA	TRBJ1-1	TRBD1	TGTGCCAGCTCGACCACGGGACAGATGAACACTGAAGCTTTCTTT	CASSTTGQMNTEAFF
TRBV11-2	NA	TRBJ2-1	NA	TGTGCCAGCAGCTTAGGAGCGTACAATGAGCAGTTCTTC	CASSLGAYNEQFF
TRBV11-2	few	TRBJ2-7	NA	TGTGCCAGCAGCTTCACTACAGGGACGTTACCCGAGCAGTACTTC	CASSFTTGTLPEQYF
TRBV28	NA	TRBJ1-5	NA	TGTGCCAGCAGTTTAGGGGGCTTCAATCAGCCCCAGCATTTT	CASSLGGFNQPQHF
TRBV7-9	few	TRBJ1-2	NA	TGTGCCAGCAGCCCAGGGTATGGCTACACCTTC	CASSPGYGYTF